The T cell receptor beta chain described here comes from a study of T cells after yellow fever vaccination. Whole-study findings and limits: A weaker secondary response peaked on day 5, the primary on day 15.

The authors made TCR cDNA by 5'RACE template switching, adding a universal primer site and UMIs. MiXCR was run by TCRdb on the 5' RACE reads, yielding one entry per CDR3 protein. This sample has about 300,000 distinct CDR3 sequences, with about 10% found just once. In regard to this clonotype: What it binds is unknown.

The CDR3 length is 14 residues. CDR1 is DFQATT and CDR2 is SNEGSKA in the germline V gene (reference sequence). V was trimmed by 2 bases and J by 3 bases, leaving 11 bases between them. This sequence originates from a man aged 18-30 years who received the YFV17D yellow fever vaccine. The gene calls are TRBV20-1 and TRBJ1-5; tentative D call: TRBD1 (5 bases). The source material was CD4+ T cells sorted from PBMCs, sampled 5 days after the yellow fever booster vaccination. In nucleotides, the CDR3 is TGCAGTGCTAGAAACGGGGCAAACAATCAGCCCCAGCATTTT. Protein product: CSARNGANNQPQHF.